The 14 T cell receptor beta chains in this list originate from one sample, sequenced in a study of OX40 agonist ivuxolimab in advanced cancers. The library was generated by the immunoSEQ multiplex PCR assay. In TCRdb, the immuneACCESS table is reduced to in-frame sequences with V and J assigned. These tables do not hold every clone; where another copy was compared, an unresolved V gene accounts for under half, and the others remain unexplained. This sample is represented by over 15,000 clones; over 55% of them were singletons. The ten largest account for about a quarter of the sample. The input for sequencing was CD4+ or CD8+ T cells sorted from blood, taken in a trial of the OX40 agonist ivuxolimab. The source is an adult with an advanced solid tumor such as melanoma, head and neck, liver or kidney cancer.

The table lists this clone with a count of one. CDR3 sequence reads: CASRDIYTGELFF. CDR3 sequence (DNA): TGTGCCAGCCGGGACATCTACACCGGGGAGCTGTTTTTT. The chain links TRBV25-1 to TRBJ2-2, with D perhaps TRBD1 (6 bases). Germline V lookup: CDR1 MGHDK, CDR2 SYGVNS. Trimming took 8 bases from V and 3 from J, leaving 10 bases between them. The CDR3 length is 13 residues.

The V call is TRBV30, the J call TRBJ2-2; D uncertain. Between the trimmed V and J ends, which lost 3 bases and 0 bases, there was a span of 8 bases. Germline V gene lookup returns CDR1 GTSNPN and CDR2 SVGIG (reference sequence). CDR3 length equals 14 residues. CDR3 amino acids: CAWRDRTNTGELFF. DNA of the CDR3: TGTGCCTGGAGGGACCGAACGAACACCGGGGAGCTGTTTTTT.

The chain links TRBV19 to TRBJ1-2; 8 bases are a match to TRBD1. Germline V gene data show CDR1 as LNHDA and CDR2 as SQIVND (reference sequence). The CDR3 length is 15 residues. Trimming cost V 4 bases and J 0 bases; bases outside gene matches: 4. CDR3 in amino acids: CASSTGQGANYGYTF. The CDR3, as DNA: TGTGCCAGTAGTACCGGACAGGGAGCTAACTATGGCTACACCTTC.

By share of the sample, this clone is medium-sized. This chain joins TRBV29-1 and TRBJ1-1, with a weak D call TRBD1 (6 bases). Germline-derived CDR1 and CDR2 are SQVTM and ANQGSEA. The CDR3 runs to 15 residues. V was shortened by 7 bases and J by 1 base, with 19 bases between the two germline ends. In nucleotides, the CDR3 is TGCAGCGCCGAGGCCCAGGGGCCCTCGAACACTGAAGCTTTCTTT. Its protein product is CSAEAQGPSNTEAFF. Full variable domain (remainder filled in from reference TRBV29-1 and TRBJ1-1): SAVISQKPSRDICQRGTSLTIQCQVDSQVTMMFWYRQQPGQSLTLIATANQGSEATYESGFVIDKFPISRPNLTFSTLTVSNMSPEDSSIYLCSAEAQGPSNTEAFFGQGTRLTVV.

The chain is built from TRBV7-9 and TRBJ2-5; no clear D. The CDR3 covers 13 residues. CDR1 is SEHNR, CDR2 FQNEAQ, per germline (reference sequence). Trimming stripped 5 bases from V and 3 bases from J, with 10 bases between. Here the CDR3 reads CASSHGVEETQYF. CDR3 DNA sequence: TGTGCCAGCAGCCACGGAGTCGAAGAGACCCAGTACTTC.

CDR3 in amino acids: CASGPGPYEQYF. In DNA, the CDR3 is TGTGCCAGCGGACCGGGCCCCTACGAGCAGTACTTC. The rearrangement joins TRBV25-1 to TRBJ2-7; D unclear. The CDR3 has 12 amino acids. Trimming left V 8 bases short and J 2 bases short, with 10 bases between. CDR1 and CDR2 from the germline V gene are MGHDK and SYGVNS.

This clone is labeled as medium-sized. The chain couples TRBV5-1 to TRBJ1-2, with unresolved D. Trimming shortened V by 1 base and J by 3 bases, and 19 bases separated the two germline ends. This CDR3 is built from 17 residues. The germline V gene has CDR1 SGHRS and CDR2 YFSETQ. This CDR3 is CASSLYLGVDDDYGYTF. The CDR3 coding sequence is TGCGCCAGCAGCTTGTACCTCGGGGTCGACGACGACTATGGCTACACCTTC.

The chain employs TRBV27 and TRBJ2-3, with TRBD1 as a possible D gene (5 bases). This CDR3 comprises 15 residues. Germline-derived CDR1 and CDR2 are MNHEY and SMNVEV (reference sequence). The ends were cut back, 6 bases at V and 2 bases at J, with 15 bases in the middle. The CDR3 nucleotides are TGTGCCAGCAGGCCAGGGTTCACTCCCACAGATACGCAGTATTTT. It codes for CASRPGFTPTDTQYF.

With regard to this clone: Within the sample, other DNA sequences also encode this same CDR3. In DNA form, the CDR3 reads TGCAGCGTCGAGGGCGGCAGAACTAACTATGGCTACACCTTC. Its protein is CSVEGGRTNYGYTF. V and J are TRBV29-1 and TRBJ1-2; D ambiguous. CDR1 and CDR2 from the germline V gene are SQVTM and ANQGSEA. Trimming left V 6 bases short and J 0 bases short, with 14 bases between. The CDR3 has 14 amino acids.

CDR3 protein: CASSFQGQFYEQYF. CDR3 DNA sequence: TGTGCCAGCAGCTTCCAAGGACAGTTCTACGAGCAGTACTTC. The rearrangement joins TRBV7-9 to TRBJ2-7, with a tentative D call TRBD1 (6 bases). The germline CDR1 and CDR2 sequences are SEHNR and FQNEAQ (reference sequence). V lost 3 bases and J 3 bases, leaving 12 bases between the germline ends. The CDR3 is 14 amino acids.

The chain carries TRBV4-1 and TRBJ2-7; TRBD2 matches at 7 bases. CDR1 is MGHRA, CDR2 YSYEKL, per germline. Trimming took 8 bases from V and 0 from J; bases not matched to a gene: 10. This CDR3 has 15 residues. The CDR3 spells CASSATVAGSYEQYF. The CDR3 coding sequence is TGCGCCAGCTCAGCCACGGTAGCGGGCTCCTACGAGCAGTACTTC.

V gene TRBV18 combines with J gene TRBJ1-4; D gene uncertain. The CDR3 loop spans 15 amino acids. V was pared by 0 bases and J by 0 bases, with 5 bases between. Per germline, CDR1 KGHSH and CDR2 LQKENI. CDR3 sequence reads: CASSPPAATNEKLFF. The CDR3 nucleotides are TGTGCCAGCTCACCACCGGCCGCAACTAATGAAAAACTGTTTTTT.

This CDR3 is CASSLSRSSNTEAFF. The CDR3 region has the DNA TGCGCCAGCAGCTTGTCACGATCGTCAAACACTGAAGCTTTCTTT. The V gene is TRBV5-1, the J gene TRBJ1-1; D gene uncertain. The CDR3 is 15 amino acids. V lost 1 base, J lost 2 bases, and 12 bases lay in between. Germline V gene data show CDR1 as SGHRS and CDR2 as YFSETQ.

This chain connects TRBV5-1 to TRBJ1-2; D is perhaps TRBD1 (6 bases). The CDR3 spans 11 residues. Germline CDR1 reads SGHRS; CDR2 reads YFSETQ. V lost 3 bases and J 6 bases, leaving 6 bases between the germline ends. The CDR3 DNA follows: TGCGCCAGCAGCTCAGGGGATGGCTACACCTTC. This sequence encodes CASSSGDGYTF.